The entry below describes one TCR beta chain. This clone's antigen is unknown. Within one base of it there is no much larger clone, and no base qualities were kept. The sample contains more than one DNA sequence encoding this CDR3. This entry belongs to a study of shared clonotypes between healthy human individuals (dated by TCRdb to between 2020 and 2021). In the study overall: The cohort included a few men and a couple of women between 18 and 49 years of age. For each donor, CD4 naive and CD4 memory were each given three plates, CD8 naive was given two plates, and CD8 memory was given one plate. To estimate repertoire size and how much clonotypes are shared between individuals, the study performed deep sequencing of blood TCR repertoires from a few healthy adults. To increase sequencing depth and limit assay-specific biases, TCR repertoire library preparation and sequencing were carried out by different laboratories using diverse techniques. Between about 0.85 and 10 billion PBMCs per donor were obtained by leukapheresis.

Using the deep immunoSEQ assay, TCR CDR3 regions were amplified from genomic DNA by multiplex PCR. Genomic DNA extracted from each cell subset was distributed evenly over all wells of several immunoSEQ 96-well plates, and each plate served as one replicate. For sorted subsets, each replicate PCR was loaded with around 220 ng genomic DNA, equivalent to 30,000 or so T cell genomes. Purified libraries were quantified with a Qubit 3.0 fluorometer, sized on a Bioanalyzer 2100, and re-quantified with the KAPA Library Quantification kit. Every immunoSEQ 96-well plate was sequenced on a separate single-read 150-cycle Illumina NextSeq 550 flow cell. The original pipeline was this. Because the immunoSEQ output held only junctional sequences and lacked quality scores, the filtering could not match the filtering applied to full-length reads. Sequences were annotated with PyIR, a Python wrapper for IgBLAST v1.9, using IMGT germline references to assign V/J genes and CDR3. Reads were removed for weak V/J assignments (E-value above 1e-6), missing CDR3, stop codons, out-of-frame junctions, or ambiguous translated residues. V3J clonotypes were defined as sequences sharing an identical inferred V gene, J gene, and CDR3 amino acid sequence. Percentage overlap between repertoires was calculated by dividing the number of shared unique clonotypes by the size of the smaller repertoire. Richness of each repertoire was evaluated using RTK rarefaction, the Chao1 estimator, and Recon v2.1 estimates of unobserved clonotypes. Generation probabilities for all TCRbeta clonotypes obtained by the gDNA method from several donors were computed using OLGA. This immuneACCESS table, as held by TCRdb, lists in-frame sequences with V and J called but not all clones. Of the missing ones, under half trace to an unresolved V gene in checked studies; the others have no known cause. Clone size and the V and J calls come from that table; the DNA yielded D and trimming. In all, the sample holds around 1.4 million clones, and roughly 98.5% of those were seen once. The biggest ten clones account for 0.36% of the sample.

Healthy HIV-negative adults with no recently reported acute infections or vaccinations were included as donors. Every donor was a Caucasian adult residing in Nashville, Tennessee, USA. Magnetic negative selection was used to enrich CD4+ T cells, after which naive cells were positively selected on CD45RA and the negative fraction became the memory subset. Blood was collected by leukapheresis, and PBMCs were isolated by Ficoll-Histopaque density gradient centrifugation and then cryopreserved in liquid nitrogen vapor phase. Purity and quantity of every magnetically sorted T cell population were checked by analytical flow cytometry. From each sorted fraction, genomic DNA was isolated and quantified by UV absorbance on a Nanodrop 2000c. Trimmed from V: 5 bases; trimmed from J: 0 bases; junction bases lacking a gene match: 3. The CDR3 runs 14 amino acids, cysteine and phenylalanine included. Just CDR3 DNA is preserved here, 42 bases in frame from base 1. CDR1 is given as MNHEY and CDR2 as SVGAGI, both from the germline V gene.

Paper-wide results and their limitations: Compared with non-shared clonotypes, the clonotypes found in all four sorted-subset donors had higher generation probabilities. Incomplete sequencing was indicated by rarefaction of sorted-subset datasets, despite the large sequencing depth. Naive subsets generally had larger estimated clonotype richness than memory subsets. About 4.5% of naive CD4, 3.5% of naive CD8, about 2.5% of memory CD4, and about 0.4% of memory CD8 clonotypes were shared across several donors. The small number of donors limited the genetic and exposure-history diversity represented. Sampling was restricted to blood, and TCR repertoires in tissues likely differ from the TCR repertoires found in blood. Pairwise subsampling led to the expectation that sequencing depth would affect the degree of clonotype sharing among donors.

The V gene is TRBV6-5 and the J gene is TRBJ2-7; TRBD1 fits 8 bases in the junction. Sequenced: naive CD4+ T cells sorted from blood. Explained via the paper, the cell subset or site label denotes: CD45RA+ positively selected. The clonotype originates from a man aged 25 to 40 in good health. The CDR3 region reads CASSTGTGSYEQYF. The DNA is as follows: TGTGCCAGCAGTACTGGGACAGGCTCCTACGAGCAGTACTTC.